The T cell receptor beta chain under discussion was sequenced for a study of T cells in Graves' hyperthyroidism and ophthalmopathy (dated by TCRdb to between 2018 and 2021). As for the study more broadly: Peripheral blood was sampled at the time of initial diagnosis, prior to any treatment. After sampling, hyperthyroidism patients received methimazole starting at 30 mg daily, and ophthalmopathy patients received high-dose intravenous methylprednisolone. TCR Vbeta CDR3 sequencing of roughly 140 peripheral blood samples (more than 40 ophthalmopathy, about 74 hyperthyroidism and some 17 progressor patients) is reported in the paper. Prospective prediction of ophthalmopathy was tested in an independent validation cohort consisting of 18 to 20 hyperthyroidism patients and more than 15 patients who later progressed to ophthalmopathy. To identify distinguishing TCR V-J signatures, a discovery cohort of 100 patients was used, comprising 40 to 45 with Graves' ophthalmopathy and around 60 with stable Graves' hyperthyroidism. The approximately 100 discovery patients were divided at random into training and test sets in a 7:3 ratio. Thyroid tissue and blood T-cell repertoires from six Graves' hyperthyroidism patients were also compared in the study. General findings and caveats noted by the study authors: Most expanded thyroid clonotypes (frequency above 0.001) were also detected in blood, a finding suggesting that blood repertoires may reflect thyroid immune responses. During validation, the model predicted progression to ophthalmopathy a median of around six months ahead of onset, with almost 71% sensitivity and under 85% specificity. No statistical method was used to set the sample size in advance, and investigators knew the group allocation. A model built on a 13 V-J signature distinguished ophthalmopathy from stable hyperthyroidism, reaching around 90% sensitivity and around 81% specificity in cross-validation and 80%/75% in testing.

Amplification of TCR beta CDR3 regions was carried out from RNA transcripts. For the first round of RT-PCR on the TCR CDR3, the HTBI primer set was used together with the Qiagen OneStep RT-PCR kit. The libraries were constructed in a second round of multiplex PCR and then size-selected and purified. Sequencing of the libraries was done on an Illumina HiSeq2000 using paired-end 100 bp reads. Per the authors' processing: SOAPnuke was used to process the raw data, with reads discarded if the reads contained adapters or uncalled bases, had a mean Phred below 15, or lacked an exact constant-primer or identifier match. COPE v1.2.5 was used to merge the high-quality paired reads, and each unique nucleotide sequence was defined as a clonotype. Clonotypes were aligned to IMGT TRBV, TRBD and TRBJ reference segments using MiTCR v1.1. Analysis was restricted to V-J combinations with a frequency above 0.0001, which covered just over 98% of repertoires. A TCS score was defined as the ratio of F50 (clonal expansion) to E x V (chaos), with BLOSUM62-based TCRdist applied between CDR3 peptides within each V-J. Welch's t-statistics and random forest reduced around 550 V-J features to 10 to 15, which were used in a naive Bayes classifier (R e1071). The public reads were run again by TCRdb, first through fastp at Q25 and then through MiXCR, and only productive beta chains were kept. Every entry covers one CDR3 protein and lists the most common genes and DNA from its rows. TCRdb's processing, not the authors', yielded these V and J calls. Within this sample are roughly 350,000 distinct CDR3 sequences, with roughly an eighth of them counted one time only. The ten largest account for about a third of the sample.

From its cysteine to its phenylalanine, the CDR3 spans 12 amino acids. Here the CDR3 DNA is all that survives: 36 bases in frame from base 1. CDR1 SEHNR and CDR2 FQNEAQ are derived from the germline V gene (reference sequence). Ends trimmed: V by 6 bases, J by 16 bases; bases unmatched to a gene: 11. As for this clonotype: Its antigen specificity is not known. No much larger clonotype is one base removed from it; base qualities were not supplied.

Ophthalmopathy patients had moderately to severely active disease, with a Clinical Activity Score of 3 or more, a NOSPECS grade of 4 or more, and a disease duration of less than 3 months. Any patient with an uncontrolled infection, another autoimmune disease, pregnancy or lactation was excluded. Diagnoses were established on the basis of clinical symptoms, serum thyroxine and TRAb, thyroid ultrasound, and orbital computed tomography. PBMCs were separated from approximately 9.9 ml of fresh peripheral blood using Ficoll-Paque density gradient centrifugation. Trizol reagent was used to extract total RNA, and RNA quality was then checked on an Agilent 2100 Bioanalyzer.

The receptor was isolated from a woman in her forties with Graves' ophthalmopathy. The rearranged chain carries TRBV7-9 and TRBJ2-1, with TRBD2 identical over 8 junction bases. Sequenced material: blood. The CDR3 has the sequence CASSPTGTSNFF. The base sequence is TGTGCCAGCAGTCCTACCGGGACTAGTAATTTCTTC.